These 11 T cell receptor beta chains share one sample of origin, sequenced in a study of cytomegalovirus exposure and HLA in healthy donors. Researchers ran the PCR with 60 Vbeta and 13 Jbeta primers. The repertoire was sequenced with immunoSEQ multiplex PCR; TCRdb's copy has only in-frame clones and lacks some. The data contain about 120,000 clones, about 80% of them seen just once; the ten biggest clones take up roughly 2.7%. The specimen was PBMCs. Receptors were obtained from a female donor in good health and CMV-seronegative.

The chain recombines TRBV11-2 with TRBJ2-1, with TRBD2 matching over 8 bases. Per germline, CDR1 SGHAT and CDR2 FQNNGV. The junction had 8 bases not matched to a gene; V was cut back by 3 bases and J by 7 bases. This CDR3 is built from 15 residues. CDR3 sequence: CASSFRRGATNEQFF. The CDR3 coding sequence is TGTGCCAGCAGCTTCCGGCGGGGGGCAACAAATGAGCAGTTCTTC.

This clone was observed a few times. V usage is TRBV5-8 and J usage is TRBJ1-6, with D possibly matching TRBD1 (6 bases). Germline V gene data show CDR1 as SGHTS and CDR2 as YDEGEE. V was clipped by 2 bases and J by 10 bases, with 10 bases between them. The CDR3 has 13 amino acids. Here the CDR3 reads CASSLQGSSPLHF. In nucleotides, the CDR3 is TGTGCCAGCAGCTTACAGGGATCATCACCCCTCCACTTT.

CDR3 loop: CAWSGGVDQPQHF. For the CDR3, the DNA is TGTGCCTGGAGTGGGGGGGTCGATCAGCCCCAGCATTTT. The chain recombines TRBV30 with TRBJ1-5; maybe TRBD1 (5 bases). Per the germline V gene, CDR1 is GTSNPN and CDR2 is SVGIG (reference sequence). This CDR3 is 13 amino acids long. Trimming stripped 1 base from V and 5 bases from J, with 9 bases between. Drawing the rest from reference TRBV30 and TRBJ1-5, the complete variable domain is SQTIHQWPATLVQPVGSPLSLECTVEGTSNPNLYWYRQAAGRGLQLLFYSVGIGQISSEVPQNLSASRPQDRQFILSSKKLLLSDSGFYLCAWSGGVDQPQHFGDGTRLSIL.

V gene TRBV19 combines with J gene TRBJ1-5; the D gene is possibly TRBD1 (5 bases). CDR1 and CDR2 (germline): LNHDA, SQIVND (reference sequence). The CDR3 consists of 14 residues. Trimming stripped 2 bases from V and 7 bases from J, with 12 bases between. CDR3 protein: CASSITPGVQPQHF. The CDR3 DNA is TGTGCCAGTAGTATAACTCCGGGGGTCCAGCCCCAGCATTTT.

V is TRBV2 and J is TRBJ1-2; TRBD1 is a possible D gene (5 bases). The germline V and J ends were trimmed by 8 bases and 7 bases, with 17 bases remaining between them. The CDR3 totals 13 residues. The germline V gene has CDR1 SNHLY and CDR2 FYNNEI. CDR3 nucleotides: TGTGCCAGCGAGGTTGACAGCACTGGTGGCTACACCTTC. It specifies CASEVDSTGGYTF.

This chain links TRBV19 with TRBJ1-1, with a possible D match to TRBD1 (6 bases). The CDR3 extends over 14 amino acids. Trimming cost V 6 bases and J 1 base, with 12 bases left between them. Germline V gives CDR1 LNHDA, CDR2 SQIVND (reference sequence). This CDR3 is CASSEGVWNTEAFF. Written as DNA, the CDR3 is TGTGCCAGTAGCGAGGGGGTGTGGAACACTGAAGCTTTCTTT.

This clone was detected a few times. The chain employs TRBV9 and TRBJ2-2; TRBD2 aligns across 10 bases. Germline V gene data show CDR1 as SGDLS and CDR2 as YYNGEE. The CDR3 length is 16 residues. Unmatched junction bases numbered 7, after V lost 7 bases and J lost 1 base. The CDR3 spells CASGDPSGRNTGELFF. DNA for the CDR3: TGTGCCAGCGGGGACCCTAGCGGGAGGAACACCGGGGAGCTGTTTTTT.

The J gene is TRBJ2-5, the V gene TRBV6-8; 8 nucleotides agree with TRBD2. This CDR3 spans 14 amino acids. The ends lost 8 bases at V and 5 bases at J; junction bases unmatched: 10. Germline V gene lookup returns CDR1 MNHGY and CDR2 SAAAGT. The CDR3 sequence: CASPGGAVFETQYF. The CDR3 DNA reads TGTGCCAGCCCCGGGGGGGCAGTTTTCGAGACCCAGTACTTC.

This chain links TRBV7-6 with TRBJ2-1; 13 nucleotides line up with TRBD2. V was pared by 0 bases and J by 3 bases, with 11 bases of the junction left unmatched. This CDR3 contains 20 residues. Germline values: CDR1 SGHVS, CDR2 FNYEAQ. CDR3 amino acids: CASSLAPGLAGLRNYNEQFF. CDR3 DNA: TGTGCCAGCAGCTTAGCCCCGGGACTAGCGGGGCTAAGGAACTACAATGAGCAGTTCTTC.

This CDR3 is CASSLGRQGNYGYTF. Here the CDR3 DNA reads TGTGCCAGCAGTTTGGGTAGACAGGGGAACTATGGCTACACCTTC. This rearrangement joins TRBV2 to TRBJ1-2; 8 positions match TRBD1. The J segment lost 2 bases and the V segment lost 5 bases, leaving 7 bases of the junction unmatched. The CDR3 runs 15 residues. Germline assignment: CDR1 SNHLY and CDR2 FYNNEI.

This clone was detected only a few times. The CDR3 sequence is CASRTGEQYF. DNA of the CDR3: TGTGCCAGCAGGACAGGGGAGCAGTACTTC. The V gene is TRBV2, the J gene TRBJ2-7, with 7 bases lining up with TRBD1. Germline trimming cut 6 bases from V and 7 bases from J; bases unmatched to any gene: 0. The germline V gene encodes CDR1 SNHLY and CDR2 FYNNEI. The CDR3 is 10 residues long.